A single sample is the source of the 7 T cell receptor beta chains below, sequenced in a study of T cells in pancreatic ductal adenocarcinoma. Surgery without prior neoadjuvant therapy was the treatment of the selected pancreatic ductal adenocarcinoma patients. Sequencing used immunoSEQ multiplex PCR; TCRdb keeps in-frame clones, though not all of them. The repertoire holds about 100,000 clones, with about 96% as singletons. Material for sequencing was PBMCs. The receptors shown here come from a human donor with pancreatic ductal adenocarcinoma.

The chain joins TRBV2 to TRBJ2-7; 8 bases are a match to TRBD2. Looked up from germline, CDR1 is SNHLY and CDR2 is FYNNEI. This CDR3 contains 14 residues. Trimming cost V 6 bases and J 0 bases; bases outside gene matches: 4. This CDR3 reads CASRGLAFSYEQYF. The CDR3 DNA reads TGTGCCAGCAGAGGACTAGCATTCTCCTACGAGCAGTACTTC.

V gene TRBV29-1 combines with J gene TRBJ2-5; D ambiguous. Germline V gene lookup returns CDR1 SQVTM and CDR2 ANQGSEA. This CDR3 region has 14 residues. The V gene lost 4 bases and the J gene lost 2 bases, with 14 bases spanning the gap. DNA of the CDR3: TGCAGCGTTGTCCCGGGTCCCACACAAGAGACCCAGTACTTC. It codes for CSVVPGPTQETQYF. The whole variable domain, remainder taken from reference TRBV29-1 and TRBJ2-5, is SAVISQKPSRDICQRGTSLTIQCQVDSQVTMMFWYRQQPGQSLTLIATANQGSEATYESGFVIDKFPISRPNLTFSTLTVSNMSPEDSSIYLCSVVPGPTQETQYFGPGTRLLVL.

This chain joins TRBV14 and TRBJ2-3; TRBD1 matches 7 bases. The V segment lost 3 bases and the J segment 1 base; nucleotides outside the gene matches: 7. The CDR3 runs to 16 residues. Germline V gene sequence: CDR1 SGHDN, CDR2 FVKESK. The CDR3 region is CASSHQSGTGTDTQYF. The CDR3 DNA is TGTGCCAGCAGCCACCAATCCGGGACAGGCACAGATACGCAGTATTTT.

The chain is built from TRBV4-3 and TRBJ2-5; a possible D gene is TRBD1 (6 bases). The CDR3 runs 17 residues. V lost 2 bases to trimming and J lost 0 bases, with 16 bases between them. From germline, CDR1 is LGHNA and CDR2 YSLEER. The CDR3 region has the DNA TGCGCCAGCAGCCAACGCCCTCCGGGACAAAACCAAGAGACCCAGTACTTC. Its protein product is CASSQRPPGQNQETQYF.

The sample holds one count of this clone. CDR3 in DNA: TGTGCCAGCACCATGGGCAGCCTCGGAAACACCATATATTTT. Its protein is CASTMGSLGNTIYF. The genes are TRBV7-9 and TRBJ1-3; D ambiguous. V was trimmed by 7 bases and J by 4 bases, leaving 14 bases between them. Germline values: CDR1 SEHNR, CDR2 FQNEAQ (reference sequence). The CDR3 extends over 14 amino acids.

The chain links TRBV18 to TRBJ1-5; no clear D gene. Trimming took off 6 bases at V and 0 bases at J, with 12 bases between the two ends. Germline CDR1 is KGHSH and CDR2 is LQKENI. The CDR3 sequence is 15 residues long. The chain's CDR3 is CASSLGAYSNQPQHF. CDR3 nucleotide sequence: TGTGCCAGCTCCCTAGGTGCCTATAGCAATCAGCCCCAGCATTTT.

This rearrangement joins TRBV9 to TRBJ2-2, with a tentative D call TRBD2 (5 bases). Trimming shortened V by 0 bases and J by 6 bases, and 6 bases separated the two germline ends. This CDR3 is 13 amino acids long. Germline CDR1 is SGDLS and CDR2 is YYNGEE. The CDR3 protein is CASSVVEAGELFF. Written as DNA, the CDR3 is TGTGCCAGCAGCGTAGTGGAGGCCGGGGAGCTGTTTTTT.